Following are 9 T cell receptor beta chains from one sample sequenced in a study of blood T cell repertoires in COVID-19. Generated by immunoSEQ multiplex PCR, the TCRdb table keeps only in-frame clones and is missing some. Altogether approximately 270,000 clones are present, around 93% being singletons, with the ten largest covering approximately 2.7%. The sequencing input was PBMCs or T cells enriched from blood (not recorded which). Receptors were obtained from a man aged 35 to 55 who had been exposed to COVID-19.

J is TRBJ2-7 and V is TRBV6-6; D ambiguous. The germline V and J ends were trimmed by 5 bases and 4 bases, with 15 bases remaining between them. Germline V CDR1 and CDR2: MNHNY, SVGAGI (reference sequence). The CDR3 is 14 residues long. Here the CDR3 reads CASSRVGSVYEQYF. The CDR3 coding sequence is TGTGCCAGCAGTCGGGTCGGGTCAGTTTACGAGCAGTACTTC.

The rearrangement joins TRBV7-2 to TRBJ2-1, with D perhaps matching TRBD1 (7 bases). The CDR3 is made up of 15 amino acids. Trimming pared 5 bases from V and 1 base from J, leaving 12 bases between. Germline V CDR1 and CDR2: SGHTA, FQGNSA. The DNA for the CDR3 is TGTGCCAGCAGCCAGTCAGGGGGGTCCTACAATGAGCAGTTCTTC. Amino acid sequence: CASSQSGGSYNEQFF.

This chain uses TRBV7-2 with TRBJ2-2; TRBD1 matches at 12 bases. The germline gives CDR1 SGHTA, CDR2 FQGNSA. This CDR3 region has 17 residues. Trimming took 4 bases from V and 1 from J; bases not matched to a gene: 4. CDR3 protein: CASSSGQGAGNTGELFF. In DNA, the CDR3 is TGTGCCAGCAGCTCGGGACAGGGGGCGGGGAACACCGGGGAGCTGTTTTTT.

This chain connects TRBV15 to TRBJ1-3, with TRBD1 identical over 10 bases. The CDR3 length is 18 residues. The V and J ends lost 3 bases and 0 bases, in that order; junction bases with no gene match: 8. Per germline, CDR1 LNHNV and CDR2 YYDKDF (reference sequence). CDR3 bases: TGTGCCACCAGCAGGGAACTCCGGACAGGGGGCTCTGGAAACACCATATATTTT. It yields the protein CATSRELRTGGSGNTIYF.

This chain connects TRBV4-1 to TRBJ2-1, with 11 bases aligning to TRBD2. Trimming at V came to 2 bases and at J to 10 bases, leaving 7 bases not matched to a gene. Germline CDR1 is MGHRA and CDR2 is YSYEKL. The CDR3 runs to 15 residues. The CDR3 sequence: CASSQPTSGSKEQFF. As DNA, the CDR3 is TGCGCCAGCAGCCAACCTACTAGCGGGAGTAAGGAGCAGTTCTTC.

This clone has a single count. The rearrangement links TRBV7-6 to TRBJ2-5; weak D call: TRBD2 (5 bases). Germline V gene sequence: CDR1 SGHVS, CDR2 FNYEAQ. The CDR3 is 15 residues long. V lost 4 bases and J 5 bases, leaving 17 bases between the germline ends. CDR3 amino acids: CASSSTDRRGETQYF. The CDR3 DNA is TGTGCCAGCAGCTCTACGGACCGTCGAGGGGAGACCCAGTACTTC.

This chain connects TRBV18 to TRBJ1-1, with TRBD1 as a possible D gene (6 bases). Germline CDR1 reads KGHSH; CDR2 reads LQKENI. The CDR3 runs 14 residues. Trimming removed 4 bases at V and 4 bases at J, with 13 bases between. The CDR3 bases are TGTGCCAGCTCACTGAACATCAGGGGCACTGAAGCTTTCTTT. The encoded protein is CASSLNIRGTEAFF.

J is TRBJ1-5 and V is TRBV18; 9 bases line up with TRBD1. J gave up 3 bases and V 3 bases, and 6 bases lay outside the gene matches. Germline assignment: CDR1 KGHSH and CDR2 LQKENI. This CDR3 has 16 amino acids. In nucleotides, the CDR3 is TGTGCCAGCTCACCGGCCGGGACAGGGAACAATCAGCCCCAGCATTTT. Protein: CASSPAGTGNNQPQHF.

The gene calls are TRBV24-1 and TRBJ2-7; 10 bases align to TRBD2. This CDR3 is 20 amino acids long. Per germline, CDR1 KGHDR and CDR2 SFDVKD. J was trimmed by 0 bases and V by 4 bases; bases with no gene match: 17. This CDR3 is CATSDLILSNSGRNSYEQYF. CDR3 in DNA: TGTGCCACCAGTGACCTTATATTATCCAATAGCGGGAGGAACTCCTACGAGCAGTACTTC.